A selection of T cell receptor beta chains follows, all from one sample in a study of blood T cells in healthy people across ages. TCRdb redid the calling of the 5' RACE reads with MiXCR, one entry per CDR3 protein. Of more than 900,000 distinct CDR3 sequences listed, approximately 32% are singletons. The same data also went into a second study, on T cells of mothers and their children.

The sequencing sample was made of blood. Source of these receptors: a woman between 35 and 50 years old in good health. CDR3s include the opening cysteine and the closing phenylalanine or tryptophan. The D gene is left open where the match is weak. Clone size appears in some rows only: once, few, many, or a class for an expanded clone.

clone size,J gene,D gene,V gene,CDR3 protein,CDR3 DNA
.,TRBJ2-7,.,TRBV29-1,CSVKATGFEQYF,TGCAGCGTGAAGGCCACAGGGTTCGAGCAGTACTTC
.,TRBJ1-2,.,TRBV7-9,CASSNEANYGYTF,TGTGCCAGCTCGAACGAGGCTAACTATGGCTACACCTTC
many,TRBJ2-3,TRBD2,TRBV15,CATSTVAGDLTDTQYF,TGTGCCACCAGTACCGTAGCGGGGGACCTCACAGATACGCAGTATTTT
.,TRBJ2-5,TRBD2,TRBV20-1,CSASPERGGGETQYF,TGCAGTGCTAGTCCGGAGCGGGGGGGTGGGGAGACCCAGTACTTC
many,TRBJ1-6,.,TRBV4-2,CASSVSGTPNSPLHF,TGTGCCAGCAGCGTTTCGGGGACCCCAAATTCACCCCTCCACTTT
.,TRBJ2-2,.,TRBV2,CASSEQGHTGELFF,TGTGCCAGCAGTGAACAGGGGCACACCGGGGAGCTGTTTTTT
.,TRBJ2-7,TRBD2,TRBV5-1,CASSLVSGGHTPGYEQYF,TGCGCCAGCAGCTTGGTTAGCGGGGGACATACTCCTGGGTACGAGCAGTACTTC
many,TRBJ2-3,.,TRBV12-3/TRBV12-4,CASSFVSADTQYF,TGTGCCAGCAGTTTTGTCTCCGCAGATACGCAGTATTTT
few,TRBJ2-7,.,TRBV5-5,CASSLVGARDEQYF,TGTGCCAGCAGCTTAGTGGGGGCTAGAGACGAGCAGTACTTC
few,TRBJ2-3,.,TRBV28,CASSYRERGRNLWGDTQYF,TGTGCCAGCAGCTACAGGGAGCGCGGGCGGAATTTATGGGGAGATACGCAGTATTTT
few,TRBJ2-1,TRBD2,TRBV29-1,CSVAKTSGGSYNEQFF,TGCAGCGTTGCGAAGACTAGCGGGGGGTCCTACAATGAGCAGTTCTTC
.,TRBJ2-3,.,TRBV28,CTSSLRGAGGSDTQYF,TGTACCAGCAGCCTTAGAGGGGCAGGGGGGTCAGATACACAGTATTTC
many,TRBJ2-3,TRBD1,TRBV6-5,CASSSQGATDTQYF,TGTGCCAGCAGTTCACAGGGGGCTACAGATACGCAGTATTTT
many,TRBJ2-6,.,TRBV12-3/TRBV12-4,CASSFPDGANVLTF,TGTGCCAGCAGTTTTCCTGACGGGGCCAACGTCCTGACTTTC
many,TRBJ1-2,.,TRBV7-2,CASSPGVWGYGYTF,TGTGCCAGCAGCCCAGGCGTATGGGGCTATGGCTACACCTTC
.,TRBJ2-5,TRBD2,TRBV20-1,CSARGLAGSKTQYF,TGCAGTGCCAGGGGACTAGCGGGTTCAAAGACCCAGTACTTC
few,TRBJ1-1,TRBD1,TRBV29-1,CSLARTGGGSGTEAFF,TGCAGCCTCGCCCGGACAGGGGGAGGTTCCGGCACTGAAGCTTTCTTT
many,TRBJ2-4,.,TRBV7-2,CASSRTGAQYF,TGTGCCAGCAGCCGTACCGGGGCTCAGTACTTC
.,TRBJ2-5,.,TRBV7-3,CASSVGLQETQYF,TGTGCCAGCAGCGTGGGCCTCCAAGAGACCCAGTACTTC
.,TRBJ1-4,TRBD1,TRBV4-1,CASSQVTGEREKLFF,TGCGCCAGCAGCCAAGTTACAGGGGAGAGAGAAAAACTGTTTTTT
many,TRBJ2-5,TRBD1,TRBV7-2,CASSSRTGSETQYF,TGTGCCAGCAGCTCCCGGACAGGGAGCGAGACCCAGTACTTC
.,TRBJ2-7,.,TRBV7-2,CASSLGRLGCEQYF,TGTGCCAGCAGCTTAGGACGGCTGGGGTGCGAGCAGTACTTC
.,TRBJ2-1,.,TRBV11-2,CASSFLWGAYNEQFF,TGTGCCAGCAGCTTTTTGTGGGGGGCTTACAATGAGCAGTTCTTC
many,TRBJ2-1,.,TRBV7-8,CASSLSTGTLNEQFF,TGTGCCAGCAGCTTATCAACCGGGACTCTTAATGAGCAGTTCTTC
many,TRBJ2-1,TRBD1,TRBV28,CASTTGQGNYNEQFF,TGTGCCAGCACTACAGGACAGGGAAACTACAATGAGCAGTTCTTC
.,TRBJ1-2,TRBD1,TRBV12-3/TRBV12-4,CASISQDRTHGYTF,TGTGCCAGCATCTCCCAGGACAGGACCCATGGCTACACCTTC
.,TRBJ1-4,TRBD1,TRBV20-1,CSASDTGGSANEKLFF,TGCAGTGCTAGCGATACAGGGGGCAGTGCTAATGAAAAACTGTTTTTT
many,TRBJ1-1,.,TRBV12-3/TRBV12-4,CASSTSQVLMNTEAFF,TGTGCCAGCAGTACCTCGCAGGTACTAATGAACACTGAAGCTTTCTTT
few,TRBJ2-7,.,TRBV28,CASHKTALWEQYF,TGTGCCAGCCATAAGACAGCGTTGTGGGAGCAGTACTTC
many,TRBJ2-1,TRBD2,TRBV12-3/TRBV12-4,CATRPSGYYNEQFF,TGTGCCACCCGACCTAGCGGATATTACAATGAGCAGTTCTTC